This passage covers 19 T cell receptor beta chains from one sample sequenced in a study of T cell responses to AZD1222 COVID-19 vaccine. Repertoires were generated with immunoSEQ multiplex PCR, while TCRdb's copy carries only in-frame clones and drops some. This table holds over 150,000 clones, 85% to 95% found once. Sequenced material: peripheral blood, taken 28 days after the second AZD1222 dose. All receptors come from an adult who received the AZD1222 COVID-19 vaccine.

The chain employs TRBV23-1 and TRBJ1-5; D gene ambiguous. TRBV23-1 is given ORF status, its function remaining uncertain. Trimming pared 7 bases from V and 0 bases from J, leaving 13 bases between. This CDR3 has 15 amino acids. The CDR3 nucleotides are TGCGCCAGCATTCGGACGGATAATAGCAATCAGCCCCAGCATTTT. Its protein product is CASIRTDNSNQPQHF.

The chain combines TRBV28 with TRBJ1-2; D unclear. This CDR3 is built from 15 residues. V lost 6 bases to trimming and J lost 5 bases, with 19 bases between them. Germline lookup yields CDR1 MDHEN and CDR2 SYDVKM. The CDR3 nucleotides read TGTGCCAGCAGCTCCGGATCCAGCCGGAGGTATGGCTACACCTTC. Protein: CASSSGSSRRYGYTF.

The J gene is TRBJ1-3, the V gene TRBV6-5; the D gene is possibly TRBD1 (6 bases). The CDR3 runs to 14 residues. Trimming took 7 bases from V and 4 from J, leaving 14 bases between them. Germline V gives CDR1 MNHEY, CDR2 SVGAGI. For the CDR3, the DNA is TGTGCCAGCATTTCCGGGACAATCGGAAACACCATATATTTT. It encodes CASISGTIGNTIYF.

The gene calls are TRBV4-3 and TRBJ1-1, with D unresolved. V dropped 0 bases and J dropped 6 bases, with 11 bases sitting between them. The CDR3 covers 14 residues. Per germline, CDR1 LGHNA and CDR2 YSLEER. CDR3 DNA: TGCGCCAGCAGCCAAGATCCCCGGGCAGCTGAAGCTTTCTTT. Translated: CASSQDPRAAEAFF.

The V and J genes are TRBV28 and TRBJ1-1; the D gene is possibly TRBD1 (5 bases). CDR1 and CDR2 (germline): MDHEN, SYDVKM. This CDR3 is built from 13 residues. The germline V and J ends were trimmed by 5 bases and 4 bases, with 11 bases remaining between them. The CDR3 nucleotides are TGTGCCAGCAGTGACCCGGGGACCACTGAAGCTTTCTTT. Protein product: CASSDPGTTEAFF.

Only one count was recorded for this clone. Here the CDR3 reads CASSRGRVRSGPQHF. Here the CDR3 DNA reads TGCGCCAGCAGTCGGGGTCGGGTAAGGAGTGGGCCCCAGCATTTT. The chain links TRBV23-1 to TRBJ1-5, with D uncertain. TRBV23-1 falls under the ORF class, with uncertain function. The CDR3 extends over 15 amino acids. Between the trimmed V and J ends, which lost 4 bases and 9 bases, there was a span of 19 bases.

The chain combines TRBV5-1 with TRBJ1-6; D is possibly TRBD1 (5 bases). V lost 7 bases to trimming and J lost 6 bases, with 23 bases between them. Per germline, CDR1 SGHRS and CDR2 YFSETQ. The CDR3 is 17 residues long. CDR3 DNA sequence: TGCGCCAGCTCAATTCTCACGGGGACGGCTACTAATTCACCCCTCCACTTT. This translates into CASSILTGTATNSPLHF.

This chain uses TRBV2 with TRBJ1-1; 9 bases match TRBD1. The CDR3 runs 15 residues. Germline CDR1 and CDR2: SNHLY and FYNNEI. Trimming at V came to 3 bases and at J to 3 bases, leaving 5 bases not matched to a gene. CDR3 DNA sequence: TGTGCCAGCAGTGATGGGGACAGGGTATACACTGAAGCTTTCTTT. Translation: CASSDGDRVYTEAFF.

This clone has a single count. The chain recombines TRBV11-2 with TRBJ1-1; D is undetermined. The CDR3 spans 15 residues. In germline, CDR1 is SGHAT, CDR2 FQNNGV. With 0 bases removed from V and 6 bases from J, the gap between germline ends came to 14 bases. The CDR3 DNA reads TGTGCCAGCAGCTTAGAGCCATTGGTAGGGTCTGAAGCTTTCTTT. Translated, it gives CASSLEPLVGSEAFF.

The CDR3 region is CASSGGLAGDTQYF. The CDR3 coding sequence is TGTGCCAGCTCGGGGGGACTAGCGGGAGATACGCAGTATTTT. V and J are TRBV18 and TRBJ2-3; 12 bases map to TRBD2. J gave up 5 bases and V 6 bases, and 3 bases lay outside the gene matches. The CDR3 contains 14 residues. In germline, CDR1 is KGHSH, CDR2 LQKENI.

This chain links TRBV9 with TRBJ1-2, with 11 bases lining up with TRBD1. Germline V gene sequence: CDR1 SGDLS, CDR2 YYNGEE. CDR3 size: 15 residues. V was pared by 0 bases and J by 8 bases, with 6 bases of the junction left unmatched. The CDR3 DNA reads TGTGCCAGCAGCGTAGAAGGACAGGGGGCAGGAGGCTACACCTTC. Translating gives CASSVEGQGAGGYTF.

V and J are TRBV19 and TRBJ2-1; 10 bases agree with TRBD2. Germline CDR1 is LNHDA and CDR2 is SQIVND (reference sequence). This CDR3 comprises 16 residues. The V and J ends lost 0 bases and 7 bases, in that order; junction bases with no gene match: 6. The chain's CDR3 is CASSIDLLAGENEQFF. Written as DNA, the CDR3 is TGTGCCAGTAGTATAGATCTCCTAGCGGGAGAAAATGAGCAGTTCTTC.

The chain recombines TRBV2 with TRBJ1-2; 10 bases align to TRBD1. This CDR3 has 15 amino acids. Germline lookup yields CDR1 SNHLY and CDR2 FYNNEI. V shed 8 bases, J shed 7 bases, and the junction held 13 bases outside the gene matches. CDR3 region: CASDLGDRGLSGYTF. As DNA, the CDR3 is TGTGCCAGCGATCTTGGAGACAGGGGGCTTTCTGGCTACACCTTC.

The chain carries TRBV28 and TRBJ1-5; D possibly corresponds to TRBD1 (6 bases). The CDR3 totals 16 residues. V was pared by 2 bases and J by 3 bases, with 14 bases between. The germline V gene encodes CDR1 MDHEN and CDR2 SYDVKM. CDR3 region: CASSLLPDSHNQPQHF. CDR3 nucleotide sequence: TGTGCCAGCAGTTTACTTCCGGACAGCCACAATCAGCCCCAGCATTTT.

The V and J genes are TRBV6-4 and TRBJ2-2; D unresolved. The CDR3 covers 13 residues. Germline CDR1 reads MRHNA; CDR2 reads SNTAGT. V lost 2 bases and J 1 base, leaving 2 bases between the germline ends. The CDR3 sequence is CASSDVNTGELFF. In DNA form, the CDR3 reads TGTGCCAGCAGTGACGTGAACACCGGGGAGCTGTTTTTT.

J is TRBJ2-1 and V is TRBV19, with TRBD2 matching over 8 bases. The junction had 14 bases not matched to a gene; V was cut back by 3 bases and J by 7 bases. CDR3 length: 17 amino acids. Looked up from germline, CDR1 is LNHDA and CDR2 is SQIVND (reference sequence). CDR3 protein: CASSIAAGSSGRNEQFF. The DNA of the CDR3 is TGTGCCAGTAGTATCGCTGCCGGGTCTAGCGGGCGGAATGAGCAGTTCTTC.

V usage is TRBV27 and J usage is TRBJ2-2; a weak D match, TRBD1 (6 bases). CDR1 is MNHEY, CDR2 SMNVEV, per germline (reference sequence). There are 15 residues in the CDR3. Trimming left V 7 bases short and J 7 bases short, with 19 bases between. The CDR3 coding sequence is TGTGCCAGCACCCCAGACAGGTTAAGTGGCGGGGAGCTGTTTTTT. Its translation is CASTPDRLSGGELFF.

This clone came up once. V gene TRBV23-1 combines with J gene TRBJ1-2; TRBD1 agrees at 10 bases. TRBV23-1 is designated an ORF whose function remains uncertain. The CDR3 spans 17 residues. V shed 3 bases, J shed 1 base, and the junction held 8 bases outside the gene matches. The CDR3 DNA sequence: TGCGCCAGCAGTCACGGGACAGGGGCATCAAATAACTATGGCTACACCTTC. It codes for CASSHGTGASNNYGYTF.

V gene TRBV18 combines with J gene TRBJ1-2; D gene uncertain. V was shortened by 3 bases and J by 2 bases, with 10 bases between the two germline ends. The CDR3 sequence is 14 residues long. From germline, CDR1 is KGHSH and CDR2 LQKENI. CDR3 sequence reads: CASSPEIDNYGYTF. The CDR3 region has the DNA TGTGCCAGCTCACCCGAAATAGACAACTATGGCTACACCTTC.